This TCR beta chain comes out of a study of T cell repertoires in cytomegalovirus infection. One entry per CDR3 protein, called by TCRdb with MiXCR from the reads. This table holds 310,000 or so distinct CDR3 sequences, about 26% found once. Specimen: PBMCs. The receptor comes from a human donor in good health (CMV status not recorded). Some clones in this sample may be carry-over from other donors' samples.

The CDR3 here is CASSNTPREQYF. As DNA, the CDR3 is TGTGCCAGTAGTAATACCCCGCGGGAGCAGTACTTC. The chain links TRBV19 to TRBJ2-7; D gene uncertain. CDR3 length: 12 residues. Germline CDR1 and CDR2: LNHDA and SQIVND (reference sequence). V lost 4 bases, J lost 7 bases, and 11 bases lay in between.